Presented here are 25 T cell receptor beta chains from one specimen sequenced in a study of blood T cell repertoires in COVID-19. The assay was immunoSEQ multiplex PCR, and TCRdb's table has in-frame clones only and misses some. The table lists 250,000 to 350,000 clones, roughly nine tenths of them singletons, with over 2% in the top ten. The sample consisted of peripheral blood. These receptors came from a woman aged 25 to 45 with COVID-19, enrolled during active disease.

This chain links TRBV9 with TRBJ1-1, with D perhaps matching TRBD1 (5 bases). CDR3 length: 15 amino acids. Germline CDR1 is SGDLS and CDR2 is YYNGEE. The ends were cut back, 0 bases at V and 1 base at J, with 10 bases in the middle. The CDR3 DNA reads TGTGCCAGCAGCGTAGTGGGGGGTTGGAACACTGAAGCTTTCTTT. Its protein product is CASSVVGGWNTEAFF.

Details on this clone: One junction end does not reproduce the germline sequence, and a read error may be involved. The V gene is TRBV7-3, the J gene TRBJ1-5; D remains ambiguous. Germline CDR1 and CDR2: SGHTA and FQGTGA. This CDR3 spans 15 amino acids. In nucleotides, the CDR3 is TGTGCCAGCAGCTTAATGATAGAATGGGCTCAGTCCCAGCATTTT. It yields the protein CASSLMIEWAQSQHF.

This chain joins TRBV30 and TRBJ1-6, with TRBD1 as a possible D gene (5 bases). Germline assignment: CDR1 GTSNPN and CDR2 SVGIG (reference sequence). The CDR3 spans 17 residues. The V end lost 0 bases, the J end lost 9 bases, and 21 bases lay between the germline ends. The CDR3 sequence is CAWSVKAGPLGGSPLHF. CDR3 in DNA: TGTGCCTGGAGTGTAAAGGCAGGGCCCTTAGGCGGTTCACCCCTCCACTTT.

The J gene is TRBJ2-7, the V gene TRBV3-1 (or the pseudogene TRBV3-2); 9 bases match TRBD1. The CDR3 length is 13 residues. Germline CDR1 reads LGHDT; CDR2 reads YNNKEL (reference sequence). J was trimmed by 3 bases and V by 6 bases; bases with no gene match: 3. The CDR3 nucleotides are TGTGCCAGCAGGGGACAGGGTATCTACGAGCAGTACTTC. It yields the protein CASRGQGIYEQYF.

J is TRBJ1-1 and V is TRBV6-5; maybe TRBD1 (5 bases). From germline, CDR1 is MNHEY and CDR2 SVGAGI. Trimming took 5 bases from V and 12 from J, leaving 22 bases between them. The CDR3 covers 14 residues. CDR3 DNA: TGTGCCAGCAGTACCGGACATGTAATGGAGAGGTCTTTCTTT. Residues: CASSTGHVMERSFF.

This chain's CDR3 is CASSFGGTGVGYNEQFF. CDR3 bases: TGTGCCAGCAGTTTTGGTGGGACAGGGGTGGGATACAATGAGCAGTTCTTC. This rearrangement joins TRBV27 to TRBJ2-1, with 10 nucleotides matching TRBD1. Germline CDR1 is MNHEY and CDR2 is SMNVEV (reference sequence). The CDR3 is 17 residues long. The V segment lost 3 bases and the J segment 4 bases; nucleotides outside the gene matches: 9.

The rearrangement joins TRBV2 to TRBJ2-3; D may be TRBD2 (7 bases). V lost 11 bases to trimming and J lost 2 bases, with 14 bases between them. Looked up from germline, CDR1 is SNHLY and CDR2 is FYNNEI. The length of the CDR3 is 13 residues. CDR3 bases: TGTGCCGACGAGGGGGGGTACACAGATACGCAGTATTTT. This encodes CADEGGYTDTQYF.

The CDR3 spells CASSLGQTSLGYTF. The CDR3 bases are TGTGCCAGCAGCCTCGGACAGACCTCGCTAGGGTACACCTTC. The chain uses TRBV7-9 and TRBJ1-2; TRBD1 is a possible D gene (6 bases). V shed 5 bases and J shed 11 bases, with 21 bases lying between them. CDR3 length: 14 residues. Germline CDR1 reads SEHNR; CDR2 reads FQNEAQ (reference sequence).

The chain joins TRBV28 to TRBJ1-3; D not certain. The germline V and J ends were trimmed by 6 bases and 0 bases, with 15 bases remaining between them. This CDR3 is built from 16 residues. Germline loops: CDR1 MDHEN, CDR2 SYDVKM. CDR3: CASRKGGSSSGNTIYF. The DNA of the CDR3 is TGTGCCAGCAGAAAGGGAGGTAGCTCCTCTGGAAACACCATATATTTT.

The genes are TRBV19 and TRBJ2-3, with TRBD2 identical over 12 bases. The V gene's germline CDR1 is LNHDA and CDR2 SQIVND (reference sequence). The CDR3 covers 16 residues. J was trimmed by 4 bases and V by 5 bases; bases with no gene match: 7. The CDR3 loop is CASSSYLAGGADTQYF. CDR3 sequence (DNA): TGTGCCAGTAGTTCCTATCTAGCGGGAGGGGCAGATACGCAGTATTTT.

The V gene is TRBV6-5, the J gene TRBJ1-4; D call uncertain. This CDR3 contains 15 residues. Germline V lookup: CDR1 MNHEY, CDR2 SVGAGI. Trimming removed 6 bases from V and 7 bases from J, with 18 bases in between. The CDR3 here is CASSLSGGAGEKLFF. The CDR3 DNA reads as TGTGCCAGCAGCTTATCTGGAGGCGCAGGTGAAAAACTGTTTTTT.

The V and J genes are TRBV4-2 and TRBJ2-7, with 10 bases identical to TRBD2. V trimming: 6 bases; J trimming: 3 bases; junction bases outside the gene matches: 8. Germline V gene sequence: CDR1 LGHNA, CDR2 YNFKEQ. The CDR3 runs 15 residues. CDR3 protein: CASREVLAGVYEQYF. For the CDR3, the DNA is TGTGCCAGCAGGGAGGTTCTAGCGGGAGTCTACGAGCAGTACTTC.

The J gene is TRBJ1-1, the V gene TRBV27; 9 nucleotides line up with TRBD1. V was clipped by 6 bases and J by 4 bases; unmatched bases: 6. Germline V gene sequence: CDR1 MNHEY, CDR2 SMNVEV (reference sequence). The CDR3 is 14 residues long. CDR3 loop: CASSQDRGITEAFF. The CDR3 DNA sequence: TGTGCCAGCAGCCAAGACAGGGGGATCACTGAAGCTTTCTTT.

V usage is TRBV24-1 and J usage is TRBJ2-3, with 7 bases that match TRBD1. Germline CDR1 KGHDR, CDR2 SFDVKD. V lost 7 bases to trimming and J lost 2 bases; unmatched junction nucleotides: 5. This CDR3 region has 14 residues. CDR3 loop: CATSEGGPTDTQYF. The CDR3 nucleotides read TGTGCCACCAGCGAAGGGGGCCCCACAGATACGCAGTATTTT.

V and J are TRBV6-5 and TRBJ1-1, with 8 bases fitting TRBD1. CDR1 and CDR2 (germline): MNHEY, SVGAGI. The CDR3 is 15 amino acids. With 6 bases clipped from V and 0 bases from J, the junction kept 6 bases outside the gene matches. CDR3 bases: TGTGCCAGCAGGGACCAGGGGGCCATGAACACTGAAGCTTTCTTT. This encodes CASRDQGAMNTEAFF.

The V call is TRBV7-8, the J call TRBJ1-2; D not certain. V lost 3 bases, J lost 7 bases, and 24 bases lay in between. This CDR3 contains 17 residues. The germline V gene has CDR1 SGHVS and CDR2 FQNEAQ. The CDR3 bases are TGTGCCAGCAGCTTGCTAGAAATAATCGGGTCGTCCGGTGGCTACACCTTC. It is translated as CASSLLEIIGSSGGYTF. The variable domain in full, completed from reference TRBV7-8 and TRBJ1-2, reads GAGVSQSPRYKVAKRGQDVALRCDPISGHVSLFWYQQALGQGPEFLTYFQNEAQLDKSGLPSDRFFAERPEGSVSTLKIQRTQQEDSAVYLCASSLLEIIGSSGGYTFGSGTRLTVV.

A remark on this clone: Germline and junction disagree at one end, which may indicate a read error. The rearrangement links TRBV5-1 to TRBJ1-2, with 8 bases fitting TRBD1. The CDR3 covers 14 residues. Germline V gene lookup returns CDR1 SGHRS and CDR2 YFSETQ. This CDR3 reads CASSYQGASDGHTF. CDR3 DNA: TGCGCCAGCAGCTATCAGGGGGCGTCGGATGGCCACACCTTC.

The gene calls are TRBV18 and TRBJ1-1; D may be TRBD1 (5 bases). V lost 0 bases and J 7 bases, leaving 9 bases between the germline ends. Looked up from germline, CDR1 is KGHSH and CDR2 is LQKENI. This CDR3 comprises 13 residues. This CDR3 reads CASSPPTGLEAFF. The CDR3 DNA follows: TGTGCCAGCTCACCACCCACAGGTCTTGAAGCTTTCTTT.

The genes are TRBV5-8 and TRBJ2-5; D possibly corresponds to TRBD2 (6 bases). The CDR3 runs 11 residues. Germline lookup yields CDR1 SGHTS and CDR2 YDEGEE. Between the trimmed V and J ends, which lost 3 bases and 7 bases, there was a span of 7 bases. The CDR3 reads CASSSAGTQYF. The CDR3 bases are TGTGCCAGCAGCTCAGCGGGGACCCAGTACTTC.

The chain joins TRBV27 to TRBJ1-2; 7 nucleotides align to TRBD1. The germline V gene has CDR1 MNHEY and CDR2 SMNVEV (reference sequence). This CDR3 contains 13 residues. V lost 7 bases to trimming and J lost 3 bases; unmatched junction nucleotides: 5. Here the CDR3 reads CASKRTGDYGYTF. The CDR3, as DNA: TGTGCCAGCAAAAGAACAGGGGACTATGGCTACACCTTC.

This sequence joins TRBV19 and TRBJ1-1; 7 bases align to TRBD1. The CDR3 consists of 16 residues. The germline CDR1 and CDR2 sequences are LNHDA and SQIVND (reference sequence). The trim removed 2 bases at V and 2 bases at J, leaving 8 bases unmatched. The CDR3 here is CASSIRQGNRNTEAFF. Written as DNA, the CDR3 is TGTGCCAGTAGTATAAGACAGGGAAACAGAAACACTGAAGCTTTCTTT.

The gene calls are TRBV28 and TRBJ1-2; D gene ambiguous. CDR1 and CDR2 from the germline V gene are MDHEN and SYDVKM. The germline V and J ends were trimmed by 5 bases and 1 base, with 8 bases remaining between them. The CDR3 covers 13 residues. CDR3 amino acids: CASSRGFNYGYTF. The CDR3 DNA follows: TGTGCCAGCAGTCGAGGTTTTAACTATGGCTACACCTTC.

The gene calls are TRBV11-2 and TRBJ2-1; 7 bases line up with TRBD2. This CDR3 comprises 15 residues. V was clipped by 8 bases and J by 7 bases; unmatched bases: 14. CDR1 is SGHAT and CDR2 is FQNNGV in the germline V gene. The CDR3 here is CASSLRTRGVNEQFF. DNA of the CDR3: TGTGCCAGCTCCTTAAGGACTAGAGGTGTGAATGAGCAGTTCTTC. Full variable domain (outside the CDR3, taken from reference TRBV11-2 and TRBJ2-1): EAGVAQSPRYKIIEKRQSVAFWCNPISGHATLYWYQQILGQGPKLLIQFQNNGVVDDSQLPKDRFSAERLKGVDSTLKIQPAKLEDSAVYLCASSLRTRGVNEQFFGPGTRLTVL.

This chain links TRBV19 with TRBJ2-3; 9 bases agree with TRBD1. CDR1 is LNHDA, CDR2 SQIVND, per germline (reference sequence). Trimming removed 1 base from V and 5 bases from J; junction bases left unmatched: 7. This CDR3 contains 16 residues. The CDR3 bases are TGTGCCAGTAGTATAGGCACAGGGGGCGCGGAAGATACGCAGTATTTT. It codes for CASSIGTGGAEDTQYF.

This clone was seen once. The chain couples TRBV5-1 to TRBJ1-2, with D perhaps matching TRBD1 (6 bases). The CDR3 runs to 14 residues. Germline lookup yields CDR1 SGHRS and CDR2 YFSETQ. V was clipped by 5 bases and J by 4 bases, with 15 bases between them. CDR3 sequence reads: CASRRQEPPYGYTF. For the CDR3, the DNA is TGCGCCAGCAGGCGACAGGAGCCGCCCTATGGCTACACCTTC.